This T cell receptor (beta chain) was captured in a study of control samples from healthy donors and cancer patients. The germline V and J ends were trimmed by 9 bases and 0 bases, with 17 bases remaining between them. Germline V gene sequence: CDR1 LNHDA, CDR2 SQIVND (reference sequence). The CDR3 consists of 16 residues. Sequencing was performed with immunoSEQ multiplex PCR; in TCRdb, only in-frame clones are kept and a portion is missing. The table has some 96,000 clones, roughly 87% seen once. This rearrangement joins TRBV19 to TRBJ2-2; D is possibly TRBD1 (6 bases). The sequence was obtained from a woman between 50 and 59 years old in good health. What was sequenced was blood. CDR3 sequence (DNA): TGTGCCAGCCAGACACGGCAGGGGTCGAACACCGGGGAGCTGTTTTTT. Translating it yields CASQTRQGSNTGELFF.